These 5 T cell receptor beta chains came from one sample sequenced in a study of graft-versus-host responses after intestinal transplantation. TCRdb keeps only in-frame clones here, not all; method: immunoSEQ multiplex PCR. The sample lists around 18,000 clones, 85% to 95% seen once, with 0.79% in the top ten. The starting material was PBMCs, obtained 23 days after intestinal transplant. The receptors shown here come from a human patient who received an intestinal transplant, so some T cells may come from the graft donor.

CDR3 bases: TGTGCCAGCAGCTTAGAGCGGGAGCTTAACACCGGGGAGCTGTTTTTT. It codes for CASSLERELNTGELFF. The chain carries TRBV11-2 and TRBJ2-2; 7 positions match TRBD2. This CDR3 region has 16 residues. V was pared by 0 bases and J by 2 bases, with 3 bases of the junction left unmatched. Germline V gene lookup returns CDR1 SGHAT and CDR2 FQNNGV.

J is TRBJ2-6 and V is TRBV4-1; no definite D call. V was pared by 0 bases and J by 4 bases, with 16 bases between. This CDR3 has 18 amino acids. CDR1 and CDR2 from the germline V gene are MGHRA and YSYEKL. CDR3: CASSQEGPQGSGANVLTF. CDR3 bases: TGCGCCAGCAGCCAAGAAGGGCCACAAGGCTCCGGGGCCAACGTCCTGACTTTC.

In nucleotides, the CDR3 is TGTGCCAGCAGCTTAGCCGACCCTCACGAGCAGTACTTC. Translation gives CASSLADPHEQYF. This chain joins TRBV7-8 and TRBJ2-7, with D uncertain. This CDR3 has 13 residues. CDR1 and CDR2 from the germline V gene are SGHVS and FQNEAQ. Deletions cut 0 bases from V and 5 bases from J, with 8 bases between.

DNA for the CDR3: TGTGCCAGCAGTCCGTCATCGGGGGAGCAGTACTTC. Its translation is CASSPSSGEQYF. This chain joins TRBV5-4 and TRBJ2-7; TRBD2 is a possible D gene (5 bases). Per germline, CDR1 SGHNT and CDR2 YYREEE (reference sequence). V was shortened by 5 bases and J by 7 bases, with 13 bases between the two germline ends. The CDR3 is 12 amino acids.

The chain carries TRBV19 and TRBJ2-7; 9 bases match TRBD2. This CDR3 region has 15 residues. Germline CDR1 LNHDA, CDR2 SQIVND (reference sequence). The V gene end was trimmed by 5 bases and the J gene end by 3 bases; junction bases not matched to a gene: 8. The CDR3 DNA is TGTGCCAGTAGTCCCCGACTAGCGGCCTACTACGAGCAGTACTTC. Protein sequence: CASSPRLAAYYEQYF.